The 28 T cell receptor beta chains below were found in one sample sequenced in a study of tumor-infiltrating lymphocytes in primary liver carcinoma. The roughly 17-31 mg bulk tissue piece was not sorted before simultaneous RNA and DNA extraction. Reverse transcription of 450 to 500 ng total RNA with a constant-region primer produced TCR beta cDNA. Libraries covering TCR beta were generated through three nested multiplex PCR rounds (using a slightly modified ARM-PCR). Researchers ran the first two PCR rounds for roughly 11 cycles each with TRBV1-TRBV30 forward primers and a C-beta reverse primer. TCRdb reprocessed the multiplex PCR reads with MiXCR, giving one entry per CDR3 protein. The sample includes about 48,000 distinct CDR3 sequences, 70% to 75% of them seen just once. The specimen was liver tumor tissue from sampling region 3. Described subset: tumor region T3, left-lateral pole. All receptors derive from a man aged 35-49 years with primary liver carcinoma and hepatitis B virus infection.

In its sample, this clonotype was seen many times. V gene TRBV12-3 or TRBV12-4 combines with J gene TRBJ2-7; tentatively, D is TRBD2 (6 bases). The CDR3 runs to 14 residues. V was cut by 5 bases and J by 2 bases, with 13 bases left in between. The CDR3 region is CASSPGTETYEQYF. CDR3 in DNA: TGTGCCAGCAGTCCAGGGACTGAGACCTACGAGCAGTACTTC.

Note on this clonotype: Lacking the conserved final phenylalanine or tryptophan, this CDR3 likely reflects a read error. This rearrangement joins TRBV11-2 to TRBJ2-2, with 9 nucleotides matching TRBD2. The CDR3 is made up of 16 amino acids. Trimming removed 1 base from V and 9 bases from J; junction bases left unmatched: 9. Germline CDR1 SGHAT, CDR2 FQNNGV. The CDR3 is CASSLVALAGSRELFI. The CDR3 DNA is TGTGCCAGCAGCTTAGTGGCGCTAGCGGGAAGCCGGGAGCTGTTTATT.

As regards this clonotype: With a much larger clone just one base away, this may be a read error. The conserved phenylalanine or tryptophan is not found at the CDR3 terminus, so this likely reflects a read error. The V gene is TRBV20-1, the J gene TRBJ2-5, with TRBD2 identical over 7 bases. This CDR3 comprises 17 residues. With 0 bases clipped from V and 5 bases from J, the junction kept 15 bases outside the gene matches. Germline V gives CDR1 DFQATT, CDR2 SNEGSKA (reference sequence). CDR3 sequence: CSAREVAGLSFMETQYL. CDR3 nucleotides: TGCAGTGCTAGAGAGGTAGCGGGTCTTTCCTTTATGGAGACCCAGTACTTA.

For this clonotype: The junction departs from the called germline gene at one end, perhaps through a read error. The gene calls are TRBV6-1 and TRBJ2-3, with TRBD1 as a possible D gene (6 bases). This CDR3 comprises 15 residues. CDR1 and CDR2 (germline): MNHNS, SASEGT. CDR3 loop: CSSSVTGSGTDTQYF. The DNA of the CDR3 is TGTTCCAGCAGCGTCACAGGGTCCGGCACAGATACGCAGTATTTT.

The chain carries TRBV7-3 and TRBJ1-1, with D possibly TRBD1 on 5 matching bases. Between the trimmed V and J ends, which lost 4 bases and 5 bases, there was a span of 17 bases. Looked up from germline, CDR1 is SGHTA and CDR2 is FQGTGA. The CDR3 is 15 residues long. The CDR3 coding sequence is TGTGCCAGCAGCTCCTCCCCCGGGGCCGGGACTGAAGCTTTCTTT. As protein: CASSSSPGAGTEAFF.

This sequence joins TRBV11-2 and TRBJ2-2, with D perhaps TRBD2 (6 bases). This CDR3 has 16 amino acids. Germline loops: CDR1 SGHAT, CDR2 FQNNGV. The V gene lost 2 bases and the J gene lost 4 bases, with 14 bases spanning the gap. CDR3 bases: TGTGCCAGCAGCTTATTGGCGCGAGCGGGCACCGGGGAGCTGTTTTTT. This encodes CASSLLARAGTGELFF. Variable domain in full (rest from reference TRBV11-2 and TRBJ2-2): EAGVAQSPRYKIIEKRQSVAFWCNPISGHATLYWYQQILGQGPKLLIQFQNNGVVDDSQLPKDRFSAERLKGVDSTLKIQPAKLEDSAVYLCASSLLARAGTGELFFGEGSRLTVL.

In regard to this clonotype: Its ends do not fully match the called genes, so a read error is possible. The CDR3 reads CTSRPPRVPGTSGGRNTGELFF. CDR3 bases: TGTACCAGCAGGCCCCCCCGGGTCCCCGGGACTAGCGGGGGAAGAAACACCGGGGAGCTGTTTTTT. The chain links TRBV12-3 or TRBV12-4 to TRBJ2-2; 14 bases are shared with TRBD2. This CDR3 contains 22 residues.

Of note for this clonotype: One end of the junction does not line up with germline, which may come from a read error. The J gene is TRBJ1-6, the V gene TRBV12-3 or TRBV12-4; weak D call: TRBD1 (5 bases). This CDR3 has 15 residues. The CDR3 coding sequence is TGTGCCAGCAGTTCCACGGCAGGGCGTGATTCACTCCTCCACTTT. It specifies CASSSTAGRDSLLHF.

The sample holds one count of this clonotype. This chain uses TRBV6-1 with TRBJ2-1; 8 bases fit TRBD2. CDR1 MNHNS and CDR2 SASEGT come from the germline V gene. The CDR3 is made up of 16 amino acids. V gave up 11 bases and J gave up 6 bases; unmatched junction bases: 18. The CDR3 region is CAGNESPGGVTNEQFF. The CDR3 DNA sequence: TGTGCCGGCAACGAGAGCCCGGGAGGGGTAACCAATGAGCAGTTCTTC.

As for this clonotype: A junction end diverges from the germline sequence, so it may reflect a read error. The rearrangement links TRBV12-3 or TRBV12-4 to TRBJ2-7, with TRBD2 as a possible D gene (5 bases). CDR3 length: 13 amino acids. CDR3 DNA: TGTGCGAGCACCCGACGGGAATACTGCGAGCAGTATTTC. Its protein product is CASTRREYCEQYF.

A single count supports this clonotype. Germline and junction disagree at one end, which may indicate a read error. The rearrangement joins TRBV12-3 or TRBV12-4 to TRBJ1-2, with 7 bases fitting TRBD1. This CDR3 region has 14 residues. The CDR3 DNA reads as TGTGTCAGCAGTTCGCGACAGGGAACAGATGGCTACACCTTC. It codes for CVSSSRQGTDGYTF.

Comments on this clonotype: Germline is not matched at one junction end, which may reflect a read error. The V call is TRBV4-1, the J call TRBJ2-7; no definite D call. Germline loops: CDR1 MGHRA, CDR2 YSYEKL. The CDR3 length is 14 residues. CDR3 protein: CANSQARRGYERYF. CDR3 in DNA: TGCGCCAACAGCCAAGCCCGACGAGGCTACGAGCGGTACTTC.

Comments on this clonotype: A junction boundary mismatches the germline segment, possibly from a read error. V and J are TRBV11-2 and TRBJ2-1; D ambiguous. Germline lookup yields CDR1 SGHAT and CDR2 FQNNGV. CDR3 length: 14 residues. For the CDR3, the DNA is TGTGCCAGCAACTCCGTTGCAGGCGGTAATGGGCAGTTCTTC. The encoded protein is CASNSVAGGNGQFF.

This clonotype has a handful of counts. This chain joins TRBV11-2 and TRBJ2-5; D is undetermined. Per the germline V gene, CDR1 is SGHAT and CDR2 is FQNNGV. Trimming stripped 2 bases from V and 5 bases from J, with 9 bases between. The CDR3 extends over 13 amino acids. The CDR3 bases are TGTGCCAGCAGCTTATTTAGCCTGGAGACCCAGTACTTC. Its translation: CASSLFSLETQYF.

In the case of this clonotype: Germline and junction disagree at one end, which may indicate a read error. The V and J genes are TRBV29-1 and TRBJ2-5, with 11 bases that match TRBD2. Germline-derived CDR1 and CDR2 are SQVTM and ANQGSEA. CDR3 length: 17 residues. The CDR3 DNA reads as TGCAGTGTTGAAGAGACGACTAGCGGGAAAATTGCGGAGACCCAGTACTTC. Encoded protein: CSVEETTSGKIAETQYF.

Points on this clonotype: At one end the junction does not follow the germline gene, possibly because of a read error. The chain joins TRBV6-5 to TRBJ2-7, with 9 bases that match TRBD2. The CDR3 contains 14 residues. CDR1 is MNHEY, CDR2 SVGAGI, per germline. The chain's CDR3 is CASWSEGLAYEQYF. The CDR3 DNA reads as TGTGCCTCCTGGTCGGAGGGACTAGCCTACGAGCAGTATTTC.

About this clonotype itself: At one end, the junction sequence differs from germline, possibly due to a read error. This chain connects TRBV29-1 to TRBJ2-1, with 8 nucleotides matching TRBD2. The CDR3 runs to 13 residues. The germline V gene encodes CDR1 SQVTM and CDR2 ANQGSEA. The CDR3 reads CSVVSGDYNGQFF. In DNA, the CDR3 is TGCAGCGTTGTTAGCGGGGACTATAATGGGCAGTTCTTC.

As for this clonotype: The junction and the germline gene differ at one end; a read error may be behind it. The V and J genes are TRBV11-1 and TRBJ2-7; possible D gene TRBD2, 5 bases. The CDR3 extends over 16 amino acids. CDR1 and CDR2 (germline): SGHAT, FQDESV (reference sequence). CDR3 nucleotide sequence: TGTGCCAGCAGCCTCACCGGGATGGTCCTCTCCTATGAGCAGTACTTC. Its protein product is CASSLTGMVLSYEQYF.

As regards this clonotype: No conserved phenylalanine or tryptophan ends this CDR3, so it is likely a read error. The CDR3 DNA is TGTGCCAGCAGCACTAGCAGGGAGGAGGATGCGCAGTATCTT. It translates to CASSTSREEDAQYL. The chain recombines TRBV7-9 with TRBJ2-3, with D perhaps TRBD2 (6 bases). CDR1 and CDR2 from the germline V gene are SEHNR and FQNEAQ (reference sequence). This CDR3 has 14 amino acids. V was cut by 5 bases and J by 10 bases, with 19 bases left in between.

Note on this clonotype: The junction departs from germline at one end; a sequencing error may be responsible. This chain links TRBV11-2 with TRBJ2-5; 8 bases fit TRBD2. The CDR3 runs to 15 residues. The germline gives CDR1 SGHAT, CDR2 FQNNGV. CDR3: CANSDLTGAGETQYF. The CDR3 DNA reads TGTGCCAACAGCGACCTGACAGGAGCGGGAGAGACTCAGTATTTC.

As regards this clonotype: A junction end diverges from the germline sequence, so it may reflect a read error. This sequence joins TRBV4-2 and TRBJ2-1; TRBD2 matches 8 bases. The germline CDR1 and CDR2 sequences are LGHNA and YNFKEQ. This CDR3 contains 12 residues. CDR3 protein: CTSSQAGDEQFF. Written as DNA, the CDR3 is TGCACCAGCAGCCAAGCGGGAGATGAGCAGTTCTTC.

This clonotype was counted many times. V gene TRBV28 combines with J gene TRBJ1-2; D not certain. Trimming left V 6 bases short and J 5 bases short, with 22 bases between. CDR3 length equals 16 residues. Germline V lookup: CDR1 MDHEN, CDR2 SYDVKM. CDR3 protein: CASRISTSLTRYGYTF. The CDR3 DNA sequence: TGTGCCAGCAGGATCAGCACAAGTTTGACTAGATATGGCTACACCTTC.

The chain is built from TRBV5-1 and TRBJ2-1; D might be TRBD2 (5 bases). The CDR3 loop spans 13 amino acids. Per the germline V gene, CDR1 is SGHRS and CDR2 is YFSETQ. The CDR3 protein is CISGLGAYNEQFF. CDR3 in DNA: TGCATCAGCGGCTTGGGCGCTTACAATGAGCAGTTCTTC. The whole variable domain, remainder taken from reference TRBV5-1 and TRBJ2-1, is KAGVTQTPRYLIKTRGQQVTLSCSPISGHRSVSWYQQTPGQGLQFLFEYFSETQRNKGNFPGRFSGRQFSNSRSEMNVSTLELGDSALYLCISGLGAYNEQFFGPGTRLTVL.

The genes are TRBV7-9 and TRBJ2-2; a weak D match, TRBD1 (5 bases). V dropped 2 bases and J dropped 4 bases, with 11 bases sitting between them. Germline V lookup: CDR1 SEHNR, CDR2 FQNEAQ (reference sequence). The CDR3 has 15 amino acids. The CDR3 is CASSLKGRSTGELFF. The CDR3 DNA sequence: TGTGCCAGCAGCTTAAAGGGGCGGAGCACCGGGGAGCTGTTTTTT.

On this clonotype itself: Since the CDR3 does not end with the conserved phenylalanine or tryptophan, this likely comes from a read error. This chain connects TRBV12-3 or TRBV12-4 to TRBJ2-5; unclear D gene. This CDR3 comprises 14 residues. CDR3: CASSLGHQVEAQYI. CDR3 in DNA: TGTGCCAGCAGTTTAGGTCACCAGGTAGAGGCCCAGTACATC.

Comment on this clonotype: The CDR3 ends on some other residue instead of the conserved phenylalanine or tryptophan, so this is likely a read error. The genes are TRBV4-1 and TRBJ2-7, with D possibly TRBD1 on 6 matching bases. V shed 1 base and J shed 5 bases, with 15 bases lying between them. CDR1 is MGHRA, CDR2 YSYEKL, per germline. The CDR3 has 15 amino acids. CDR3 in amino acids: CASSQVRTVRNEQYS. CDR3 nucleotides: TGCGCCAGCAGCCAAGTAAGGACAGTGCGAAACGAGCAGTACTCC.

V is TRBV6-5 and J is TRBJ2-7; D gene uncertain. The V gene lost 2 bases and the J gene lost 8 bases, with 13 bases spanning the gap. CDR1 MNHEY and CDR2 SVGAGI come from the germline V gene. CDR3 length: 13 amino acids. The CDR3 DNA reads TGTGCCAGCAGTTACACAGTGAATAACAAGCAGTACTTC. Amino acids: CASSYTVNNKQYF.

For this clonotype: A junction end diverges from the germline sequence, so it may reflect a read error. V and J are TRBV6-1 and TRBJ1-5; no firm D call. The V gene's germline CDR1 is MNHNS and CDR2 SASEGT. The CDR3 extends over 14 amino acids. DNA of the CDR3: TGTGCCAGCAGTGTGGAGGCTGGTTTTGAACCCCAACATTTT. Its protein product is CASSVEAGFEPQHF.